These T cell receptor beta chains were read from a single sample in a study of T cells in Graves' hyperthyroidism and ophthalmopathy. TCRdb itself ran the multiplex PCR reads through MiXCR, one entry per CDR3 protein. The table shows a few hundred thousand distinct CDR3 sequences, with 15% to 20% occurring only once. The sample consisted of blood. The receptors were sampled from a woman under 40 with Graves' ophthalmopathy. Each CDR3 is given with its conserved first and last residue. D genes are given only for firm matches. Rows may omit the clone size; those that give it use once, few, many or a size class.

clone_size	v_call	j_call	d_call	cdr3_aa	cdr3_nt
few	TRBV6-1	TRBJ1-4	-	CASSEAGWGYANEKLFF	TGTGCCAGCAGTGAAGCAGGCTGGGGGTATGCTAATGAAAAACTGTTTTTT
-	TRBV6-2/TRBV6-3	TRBJ2-2	-	CASSTRGGELFF	TGTGCCAGCAGTACTAGGGGCGGGGAGCTGTTTTTT
few	TRBV16	TRBJ2-1	-	CASSHFRSLARYNEQFF	TGTGCCAGCAGCCATTTTCGGTCCCTAGCGAGATACAATGAGCAGTTCTTC
few	TRBV20-1	TRBJ2-1	TRBD2	CSARVGAGGSYNEQFF	TGCAGTGCTAGGGTAGGAGCGGGAGGGTCTTACAATGAGCAGTTCTTC
-	TRBV7-2	TRBJ2-1	-	CASSPDLIYDEQFF	TGTGCCAGCAGCCCTGATCTTATCTACGATGAGCAGTTCTTC
few	TRBV7-9	TRBJ2-1	TRBD1	CASRTGTGDNEQFF	TGTGCCAGCCGTACCGGGACAGGGGACAATGAGCAGTTCTTC
many	TRBV13	TRBJ2-7	-	CASSSGVTYEQYF	TGTGCCAGCAGCTCCGGGGTGACCTACGAGCAGTACTTC
few	TRBV28	TRBJ2-3	-	CASIRLGFGDSTDTQYF	TGTGCCAGCATCAGGTTAGGATTTGGGGACAGCACAGATACGCAGTATTTT
-	TRBV7-3	TRBJ2-2	-	CASTSTTPPNTGELFF	TGTGCCAGCACCTCCACTACCCCCCCGAACACCGGGGAGCTGTTTTTT
many	TRBV30	TRBJ1-1	TRBD1	CAWGQGGTEAFF	TGTGCCTGGGGACAGGGGGGAACTGAAGCTTTCTTT
many	TRBV2	TRBJ2-5	TRBD2	CASSWTSGDFQETQYF	TGTGCCAGCAGTTGGACTAGCGGAGACTTCCAAGAGACCCAGTACTTC
-	TRBV20-1	TRBJ1-5	-	CSARSTAAHSQPQHF	TGCAGTGCTAGGTCTACAGCCGCCCACAGTCAGCCCCAGCATTTT
-	TRBV20-1	TRBJ2-2	TRBD2	CSAADPGTSGRVLTGELFF	TGCAGTGCCGCCGACCCCGGGACTAGCGGGAGGGTCCTCACCGGGGAGCTGTTTTTT
-	TRBV9	TRBJ2-2	-	CASSEVGTGELFF	TGTGCCAGCAGCGAAGTGGGTACCGGGGAGCTGTTTTTT
many	TRBV28	TRBJ2-1	-	CASSSNRKTAEQFF	TGTGCCAGCAGTTCCAACCGGAAGACAGCCGAGCAGTTCTTC
many	TRBV2	TRBJ1-2	TRBD1	CAKTGRYGYTF	TGTGCCAAGACAGGGAGATATGGCTACACCTTC
-	TRBV10-3	TRBJ1-5	TRBD1	CAISQDRAAQPQHF	TGTGCCATCAGTCAGGACAGGGCGGCACAGCCCCAGCATTTT
-	TRBV20-1	TRBJ2-3	TRBD2	CSARRAGGLSTDTQYF	TGCAGTGCTAGAAGGGCGGGAGGACTCAGCACAGATACGCAGTATTTT
many	TRBV12-3/TRBV12-4	TRBJ1-1	-	CASSFVRNTEAFF	TGTGCCAGCAGTTTCGTCCGGAACACTGAAGCTTTCTTT
many	TRBV10-3	TRBJ1-1	-	CAIGQGLNTEAFF	TGTGCCATCGGGCAGGGATTGAACACTGAAGCTTTCTTT
many	TRBV7-2	TRBJ2-3	TRBD2	CASSLDAGGITDTQYF	TGTGCCAGCAGCTTAGACGCGGGAGGGATCACAGATACGCAGTATTTT
many	TRBV7-2	TRBJ1-4	-	CASSLAYGSEKLFF	TGTGCCAGCAGCCTAGCCTACGGCAGCGAAAAACTGTTTTTT
-	TRBV12-3/TRBV12-4	TRBJ1-2	-	CASSTRTIRAYGYTF	TGTGCCAGCAGTACCCGAACCATCAGGGCCTATGGCTACACCTTC
-	TRBV9	TRBJ2-3	-	CASSVASTDTQYF	TGTGCCAGCAGCGTAGCTTCCACAGATACGCAGTATTTT